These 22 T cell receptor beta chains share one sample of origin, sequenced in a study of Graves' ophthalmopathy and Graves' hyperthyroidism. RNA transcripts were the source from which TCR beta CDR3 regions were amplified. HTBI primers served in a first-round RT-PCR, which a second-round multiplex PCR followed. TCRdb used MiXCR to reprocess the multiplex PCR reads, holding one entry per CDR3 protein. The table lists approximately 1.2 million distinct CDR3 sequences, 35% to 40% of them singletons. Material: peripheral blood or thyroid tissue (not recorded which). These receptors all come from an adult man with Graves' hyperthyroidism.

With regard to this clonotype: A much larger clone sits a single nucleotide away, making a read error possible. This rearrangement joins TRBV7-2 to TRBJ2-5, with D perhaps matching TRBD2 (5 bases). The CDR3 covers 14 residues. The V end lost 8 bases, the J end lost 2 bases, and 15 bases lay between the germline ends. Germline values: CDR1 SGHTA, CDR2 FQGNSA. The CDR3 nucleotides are TGTGCCAGCGGCTCAATAGCGAGACAAGAGACCCAGTACTTC. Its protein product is CASGSIARQETQYF.

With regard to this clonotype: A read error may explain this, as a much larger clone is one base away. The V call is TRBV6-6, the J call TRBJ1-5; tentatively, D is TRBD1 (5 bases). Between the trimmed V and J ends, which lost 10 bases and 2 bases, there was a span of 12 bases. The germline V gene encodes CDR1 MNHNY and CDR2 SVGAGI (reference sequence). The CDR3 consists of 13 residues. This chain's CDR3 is CAIRTTGNQPQHF. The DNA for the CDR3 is TGTGCCATCAGGACGACAGGCAATCAGCCCCAGCATTTT.

Here the CDR3 DNA reads TGTGCCAGCAGGTGGGGACTAGCGAAAGAGACCCAGTACTTC. As protein: CASRWGLAKETQYF. This chain uses TRBV6-2 or TRBV6-3 with TRBJ2-5; 10 bases map to TRBD2. Per the germline V gene, CDR1 is MNHEY and CDR2 is SVGEGT. This CDR3 region has 14 residues. Trimming removed 6 bases from V and 3 bases from J; junction bases left unmatched: 4.

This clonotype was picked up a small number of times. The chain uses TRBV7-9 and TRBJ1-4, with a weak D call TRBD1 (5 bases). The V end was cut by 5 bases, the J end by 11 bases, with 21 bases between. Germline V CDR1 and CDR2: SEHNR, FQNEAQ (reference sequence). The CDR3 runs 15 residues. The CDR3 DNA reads TGTGCCAGCAGCGATCGACGAGATGTGGGGGGGAAACTGTTTTTT. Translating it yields CASSDRRDVGGKLFF. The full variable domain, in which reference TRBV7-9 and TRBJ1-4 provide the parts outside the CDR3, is DTGVSQNPRHKITKRGQNVTFRCDPISEHNRLYWYRQTLGQGPEFLTYFQNEAQLEKSRLLSDRFSAERPKGSFSTLEIQRTEQGDSAMYLCASSDRRDVGGKLFFGSGTQLSVL.

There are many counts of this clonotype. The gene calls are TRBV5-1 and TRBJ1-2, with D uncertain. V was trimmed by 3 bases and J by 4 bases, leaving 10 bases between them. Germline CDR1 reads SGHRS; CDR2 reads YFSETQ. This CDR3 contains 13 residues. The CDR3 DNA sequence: TGCGCCAGCAGCTGGAACGTAGGCTATGGCTACACCTTC. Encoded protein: CASSWNVGYGYTF.

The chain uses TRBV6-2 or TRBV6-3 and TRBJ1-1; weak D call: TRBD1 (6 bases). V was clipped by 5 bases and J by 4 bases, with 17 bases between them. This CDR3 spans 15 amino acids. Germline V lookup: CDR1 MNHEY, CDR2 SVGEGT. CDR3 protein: CASSPGSTGSTEAFF. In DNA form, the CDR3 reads TGTGCCAGCAGTCCAGGGTCCACAGGGAGCACTGAAGCTTTCTTT.

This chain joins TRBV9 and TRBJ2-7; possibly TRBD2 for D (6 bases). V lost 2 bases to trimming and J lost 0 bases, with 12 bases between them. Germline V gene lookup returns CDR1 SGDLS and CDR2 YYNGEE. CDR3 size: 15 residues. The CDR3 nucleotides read TGTGCCAGCAGCGTGGGGGAGGCGAGCTCCTACGAGCAGTACTTC. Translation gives CASSVGEASSYEQYF.

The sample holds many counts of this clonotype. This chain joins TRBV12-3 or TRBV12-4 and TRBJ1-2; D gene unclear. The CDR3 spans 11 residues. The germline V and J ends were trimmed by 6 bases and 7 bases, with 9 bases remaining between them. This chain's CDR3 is CASSPSGGYTF. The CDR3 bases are TGTGCCAGCAGCCCGAGCGGTGGCTACACCTTC.

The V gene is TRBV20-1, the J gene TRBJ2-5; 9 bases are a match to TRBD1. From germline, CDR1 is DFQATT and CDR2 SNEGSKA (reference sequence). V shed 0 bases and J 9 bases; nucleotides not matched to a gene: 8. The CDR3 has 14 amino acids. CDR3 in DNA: TGCAGTGCTAGAGATATCAGACAGGGGGAGGCCCAGTACTTC. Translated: CSARDIRQGEAQYF.

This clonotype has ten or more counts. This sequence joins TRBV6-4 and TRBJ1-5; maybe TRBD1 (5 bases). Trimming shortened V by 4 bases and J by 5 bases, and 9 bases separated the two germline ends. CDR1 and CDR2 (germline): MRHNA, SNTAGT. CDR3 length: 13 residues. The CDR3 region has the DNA TGTGCCAGCAGTGTGGGGGTCGATCAGCCCCAGCATTTT. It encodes CASSVGVDQPQHF.

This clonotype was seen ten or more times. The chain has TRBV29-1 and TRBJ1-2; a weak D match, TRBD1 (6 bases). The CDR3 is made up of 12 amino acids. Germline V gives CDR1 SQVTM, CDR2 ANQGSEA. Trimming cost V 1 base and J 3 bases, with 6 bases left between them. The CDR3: CSVEGTDYGYTF. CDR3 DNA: TGCAGCGTTGAAGGGACAGACTATGGCTACACCTTC.

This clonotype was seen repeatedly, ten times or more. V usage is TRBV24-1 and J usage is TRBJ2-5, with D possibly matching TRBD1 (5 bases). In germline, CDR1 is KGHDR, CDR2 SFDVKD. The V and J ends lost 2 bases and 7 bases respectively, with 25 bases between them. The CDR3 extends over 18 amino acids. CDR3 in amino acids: CATSDSPAAGKSPATQYF. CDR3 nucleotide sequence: TGTGCCACCAGTGATTCCCCGGCGGCAGGGAAATCCCCCGCGACCCAGTACTTC.

This CDR3 is CSVGIAAHEQYF. The CDR3 region has the DNA TGCAGCGTTGGTATAGCGGCCCACGAGCAGTACTTC. The chain combines TRBV29-1 with TRBJ2-7; maybe TRBD2 (6 bases). The CDR3 length is 12 residues. V was cut by 4 bases and J by 5 bases, with 12 bases left in between. Germline assignment: CDR1 SQVTM and CDR2 ANQGSEA.

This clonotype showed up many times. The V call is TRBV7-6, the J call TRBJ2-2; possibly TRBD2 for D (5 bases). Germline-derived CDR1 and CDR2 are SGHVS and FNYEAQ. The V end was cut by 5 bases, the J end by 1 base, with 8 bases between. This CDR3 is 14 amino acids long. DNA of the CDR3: TGTGCCAGCAGCGCGGACTTGAACACCGGGGAGCTGTTTTTT. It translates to CASSADLNTGELFF.

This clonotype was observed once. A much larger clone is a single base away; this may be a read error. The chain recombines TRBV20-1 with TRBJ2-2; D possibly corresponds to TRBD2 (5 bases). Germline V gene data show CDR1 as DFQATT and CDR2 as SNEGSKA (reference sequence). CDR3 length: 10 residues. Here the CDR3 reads CSASYGEPFF. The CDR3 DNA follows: TGCAGTGCTTCATACGGGGAGCCGTTTTTT.

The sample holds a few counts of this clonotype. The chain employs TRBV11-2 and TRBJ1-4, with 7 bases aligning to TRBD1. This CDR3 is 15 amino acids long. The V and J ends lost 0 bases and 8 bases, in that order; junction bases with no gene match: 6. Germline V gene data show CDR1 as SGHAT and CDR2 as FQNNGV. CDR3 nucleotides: TGTGCCAGCAGCTTAGAACCGACAGGGTTAGAAAAACTGTTTTTT. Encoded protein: CASSLEPTGLEKLFF.

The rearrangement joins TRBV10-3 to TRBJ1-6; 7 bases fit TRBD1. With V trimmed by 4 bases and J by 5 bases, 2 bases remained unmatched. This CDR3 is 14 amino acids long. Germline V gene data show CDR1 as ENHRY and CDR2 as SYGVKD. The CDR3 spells CAISGQGDNSPLHF. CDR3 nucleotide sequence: TGTGCCATCAGTGGTCAGGGGGATAATTCACCCCTCCACTTT.

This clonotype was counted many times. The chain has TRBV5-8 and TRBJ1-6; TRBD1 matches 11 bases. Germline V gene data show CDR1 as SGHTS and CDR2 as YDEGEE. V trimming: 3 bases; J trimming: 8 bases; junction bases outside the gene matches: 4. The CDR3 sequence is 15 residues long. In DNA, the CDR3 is TGTGCCAGCAGCTGGGGGGGACAGGGGGATTCACCCCTCCACTTT. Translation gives CASSWGGQGDSPLHF.

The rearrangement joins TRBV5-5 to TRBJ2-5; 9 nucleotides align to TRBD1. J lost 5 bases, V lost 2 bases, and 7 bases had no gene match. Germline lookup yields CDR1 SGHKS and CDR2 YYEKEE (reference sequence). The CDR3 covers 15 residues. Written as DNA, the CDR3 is TGTGCCAGCAGCTTTAAGGACAGGGGTGTGGAGACCCAGTACTTC. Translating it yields CASSFKDRGVETQYF.

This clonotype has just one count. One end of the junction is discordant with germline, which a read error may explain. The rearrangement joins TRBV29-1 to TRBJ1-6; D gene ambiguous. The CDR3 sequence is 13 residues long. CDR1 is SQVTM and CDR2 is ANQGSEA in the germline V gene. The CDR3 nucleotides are TGCAGCGTTGCAGTCGAGACCAATTCGCCCCTCCACTTT. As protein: CSVAVETNSPLHF.

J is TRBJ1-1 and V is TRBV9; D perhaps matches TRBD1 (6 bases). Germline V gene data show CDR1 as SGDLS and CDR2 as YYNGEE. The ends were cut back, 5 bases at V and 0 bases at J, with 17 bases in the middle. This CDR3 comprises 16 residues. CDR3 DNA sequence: TGTGCCAGCAGTTCATTCGAAGGACAGTTGAACACTGAAGCTTTCTTT. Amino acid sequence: CASSSFEGQLNTEAFF.

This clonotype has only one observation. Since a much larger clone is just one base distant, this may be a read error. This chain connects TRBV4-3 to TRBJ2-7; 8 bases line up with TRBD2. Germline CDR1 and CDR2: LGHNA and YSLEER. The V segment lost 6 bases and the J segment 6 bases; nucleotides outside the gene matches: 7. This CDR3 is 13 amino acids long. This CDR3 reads CASSHGTRGEQYF. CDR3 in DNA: TGCGCCAGCAGTCACGGGACTAGGGGCGAGCAGTACTTC.